The source of this TCR beta chain is a study of blood T cell repertoires in COVID-19. On the study more broadly: Acute and convalescent COVID-19 specimens originated in the United States, Italy and Spain. Nucleic acid was either cDNA or gDNA, and it came from T cells, B-cell-depleted T cells, or PBMCs.

The CDR3 has 16 amino acids. V lost 0 bases and J 0 bases, leaving 9 bases between the germline ends. The germline gives CDR1 SGHVS, CDR2 FNYEAQ. Authors' methods: For nucleated cells, counts were estimated from reference gene primer amplification. The data were produced by immunoSEQ multiplex PCR, yet TCRdb's version contains in-frame clones alone and is incomplete. Clone size and V and J calls were adopted from that table, with D and trimming inferred from the DNA. The sample includes 250,000 or so clones, roughly 84% of them seen just once. This TCR came from a man in his sixties with acute or convalescent COVID-19. The sequencing input was peripheral blood. This rearrangement joins TRBV7-6 to TRBJ1-3; TRBD1 might be the D (5 bases). CDR3 sequence reads: CASSLASGGSGNTIYF. DNA of the CDR3: TGTGCCAGCAGCTTAGCCTCCGGGGGCTCTGGAAACACCATATATTTT.